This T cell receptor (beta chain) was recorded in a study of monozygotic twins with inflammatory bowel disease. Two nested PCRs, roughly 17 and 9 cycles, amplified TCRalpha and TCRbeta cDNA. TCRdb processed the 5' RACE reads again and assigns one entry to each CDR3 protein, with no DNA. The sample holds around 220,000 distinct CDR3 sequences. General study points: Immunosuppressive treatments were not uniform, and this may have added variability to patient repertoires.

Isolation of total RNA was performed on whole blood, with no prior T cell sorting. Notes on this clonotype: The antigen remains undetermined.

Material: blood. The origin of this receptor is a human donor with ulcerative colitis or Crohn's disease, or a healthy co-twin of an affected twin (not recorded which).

The CDR3 spells CSARERQISDNEKLFF. The J gene is TRBJ1-4, the V gene TRBV20-1; TCRdb returns TRBD1, unconfirmable since there is no DNA. This CDR3 is built from 16 residues. Germline-derived CDR1 and CDR2 are DFQATT and SNEGSKA (reference sequence).